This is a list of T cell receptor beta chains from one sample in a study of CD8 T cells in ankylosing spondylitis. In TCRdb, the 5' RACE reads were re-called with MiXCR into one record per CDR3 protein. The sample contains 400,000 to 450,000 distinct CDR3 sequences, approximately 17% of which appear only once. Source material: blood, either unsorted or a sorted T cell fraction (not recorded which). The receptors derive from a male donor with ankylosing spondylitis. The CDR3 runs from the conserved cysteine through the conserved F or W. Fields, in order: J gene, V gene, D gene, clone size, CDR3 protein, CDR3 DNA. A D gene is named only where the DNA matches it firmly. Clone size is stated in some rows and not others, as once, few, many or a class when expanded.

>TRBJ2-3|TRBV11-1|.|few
CASSLIQSTDTQYF
TGTGCCAGCAGCTTAATCCAGTCCACAGATACGCAGTATTTT
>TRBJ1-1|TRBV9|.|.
CASKGGDTEAFF
TGTGCCAGCAAGGGGGGGGACACTGAAGCTTTCTTT
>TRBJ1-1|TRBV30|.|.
CAWRAGMNTEAFF
TGTGCCTGGAGGGCAGGGATGAACACTGAAGCTTTCTTT
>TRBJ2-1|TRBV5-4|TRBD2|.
CASSFGLAGVNEQFF
TGTGCCAGCAGCTTCGGACTAGCGGGAGTCAATGAGCAGTTCTTC
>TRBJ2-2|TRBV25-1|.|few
CASSATGTNTGELFF
TGTGCCAGCAGCGCGACCGGGACCAACACCGGGGAGCTGTTTTTT
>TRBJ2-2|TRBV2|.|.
CASSEAVGRKLFF
TGTGCCAGCAGTGAGGCGGTGGGCCGTAAGCTGTTTTTT
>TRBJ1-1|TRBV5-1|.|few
CASSLWTAENTEAFF
TGCGCCAGCAGCTTGTGGACTGCGGAGAACACTGAAGCTTTCTTT
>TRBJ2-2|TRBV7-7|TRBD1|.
CASSSGQGVDTGELFF
TGTGCTAGCAGCTCCGGACAGGGGGTAGACACCGGGGAGCTGTTTTTT
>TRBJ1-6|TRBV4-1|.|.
CASSQDKSSSYNSPLHF
TGCGCCAGCAGCCAAGACAAGAGCAGCTCCTATAATTCACCCCTCCACTTT
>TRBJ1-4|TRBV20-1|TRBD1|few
CSARSATGAGEKLFF
TGCAGTGCTAGATCGGCGACAGGGGCGGGTGAAAAACTGTTTTTT
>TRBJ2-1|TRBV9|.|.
CASSVGTGPDNEQFF
TGTGCCAGCAGCGTAGGAACAGGGCCCGACAATGAGCAGTTCTTC
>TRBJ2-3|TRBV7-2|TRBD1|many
CASSLARGREGDTQYF
TGTGCCAGCAGCTTAGCCAGGGGGCGAGAAGGAGATACGCAGTATTTT
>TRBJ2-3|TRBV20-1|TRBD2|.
CSATDLLAGVFRDTQYF
TGCAGTGCTACAGACCTACTAGCGGGAGTATTTAGAGATACGCAGTATTTT
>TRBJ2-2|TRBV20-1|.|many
CSAVPHGGPTGELFF
TGCAGTGCCGTCCCGCACGGGGGGCCCACCGGGGAGCTGTTTTTT
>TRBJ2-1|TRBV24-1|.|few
CATSGGIHSYNEQFF
TGTGCCACCAGTGGGGGGATACACTCCTACAATGAGCAGTTCTTC
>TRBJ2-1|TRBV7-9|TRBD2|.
CASSLASGIPSEQFF
TGTGCCAGCAGCTTAGCTAGCGGGATCCCTAGTGAGCAGTTCTTC
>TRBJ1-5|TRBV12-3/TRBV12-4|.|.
CASSLTQGDGGNQPQHF
TGTGCCAGCAGTTTAACGCAGGGCGACGGGGGCAATCAGCCCCAGCATTTT
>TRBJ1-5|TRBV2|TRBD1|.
CASRERQGEYSNQPQHF
TGTGCCAGCAGGGAAAGACAGGGGGAATATAGCAATCAGCCCCAGCATTTT
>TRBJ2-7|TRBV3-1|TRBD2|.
CASSQGGLYEQYF
TGTGCCAGCAGCCAAGGGGGACTATACGAGCAGTACTTC
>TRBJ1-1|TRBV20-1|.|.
CSARDPAERGKTEAFF
TGCAGTGCTAGAGATCCGGCGGAACGCGGGAAGACTGAAGCTTTCTTT
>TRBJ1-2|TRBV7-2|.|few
CASSLASREDGYTF
TGTGCCAGCAGCTTAGCTTCCAGGGAAGATGGCTACACCTTC
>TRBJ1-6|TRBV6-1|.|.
CASSPGIFDSPLHF
TGTGCCAGCAGCCCCGGAATCTTCGATTCACCCCTCCACTTT
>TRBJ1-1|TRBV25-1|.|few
CATSEGGRAEAFF
TGTGCCACCTCCGAGGGCGGTAGAGCTGAAGCTTTCTTT
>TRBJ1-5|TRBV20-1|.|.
CSARDLGTNQPQHF
TGCAGTGCTAGAGATCTGGGGACCAATCAGCCCCAGCATTTT
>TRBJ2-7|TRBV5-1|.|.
CASSLAGVGGYEQYF
TGCGCCAGCAGCTTGGCCGGGGTGGGAGGATACGAGCAGTACTTC
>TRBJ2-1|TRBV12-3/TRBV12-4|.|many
CASSPGRALDEQFF
TGTGCCAGCAGTCCTGGGCGAGCGCTGGATGAGCAGTTCTTC
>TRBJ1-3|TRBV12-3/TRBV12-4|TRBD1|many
CASKGTGLGRNTIYF
TGTGCCAGCAAAGGGACAGGGTTGGGTAGAAACACCATATATTTT
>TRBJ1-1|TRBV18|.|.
CASSPREGSTEAFF
TGTGCCAGCTCACCAAGGGAGGGATCCACTGAAGCTTTCTTT
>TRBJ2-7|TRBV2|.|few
CASGILRDYEQYF
TGTGCCAGCGGGATATTGAGGGACTACGAGCAGTACTTC
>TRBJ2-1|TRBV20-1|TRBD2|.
CSAVGGSGGAANEQFF
TGCAGTGCTGTAGGTGGTAGCGGGGGGGCCGCAAATGAGCAGTTCTTC
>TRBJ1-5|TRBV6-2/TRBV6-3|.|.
CASSDGGPNQPQHF
TGTGCCAGCAGTGATGGGGGGCCGAATCAGCCCCAGCATTTT
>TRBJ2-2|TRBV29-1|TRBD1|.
CSVAGTGNTGELFF
TGCAGCGTTGCCGGGACAGGGAACACCGGGGAGCTGTTTTTT
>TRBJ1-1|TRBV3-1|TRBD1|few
CASSLKGAGNTEAFF
TGTGCCAGCAGCCTTAAGGGGGCCGGGAACACTGAAGCTTTCTTT
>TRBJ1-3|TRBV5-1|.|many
CASSPGGITGNTIYF
TGCGCCAGCAGCCCTGGGGGGATCACTGGAAACACCATATATTTT
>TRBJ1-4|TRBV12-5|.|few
CASGPQGLNEKLFF
TGTGCTAGTGGCCCACAGGGACTTAATGAAAAACTGTTTTTT
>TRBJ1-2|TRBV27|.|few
CASSLRGGPYGYTF
TGTGCCAGCAGTTTAAGAGGGGGTCCCTATGGCTACACCTTC
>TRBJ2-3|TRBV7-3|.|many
CASQAANTDTQYF
TGTGCCAGCCAGGCAGCGAATACAGATACGCAGTATTTT
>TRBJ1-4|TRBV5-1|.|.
CASTQQWGEKLFF
TGCGCCAGCACCCAACAATGGGGGGAAAAACTGTTTTTT
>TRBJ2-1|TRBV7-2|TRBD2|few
CASSLEASGRNEQFF
TGTGCCAGCAGCTTAGAAGCTAGCGGGAGAAATGAGCAGTTCTTC
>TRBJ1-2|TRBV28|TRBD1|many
CASSGTVYGYTF
TGTGCCAGCAGTGGGACAGTCTATGGCTACACCTTC
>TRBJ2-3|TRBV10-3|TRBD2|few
CAISERGGADTQYF
TGTGCCATCAGTGAGCGGGGGGGCGCAGATACGCAGTATTTT
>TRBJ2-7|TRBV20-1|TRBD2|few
CSARLLAGEVYEQYF
TGCAGTGCTAGGTTACTAGCGGGAGAAGTTTACGAGCAGTACTTC
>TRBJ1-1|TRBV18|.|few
CASSLIGAEAFF
TGTGCCAGCTCACTGATCGGTGCTGAAGCTTTCTTT
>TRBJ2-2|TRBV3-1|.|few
CASSQGSSHTGELFF
TGTGCCAGCAGCCAAGGGTCATCTCACACCGGGGAGCTGTTTTTT
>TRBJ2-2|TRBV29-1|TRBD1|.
CSVFHPGTGAPGELFF
TGCAGCGTCTTCCACCCCGGGACAGGGGCCCCCGGGGAGCTGTTTTTT
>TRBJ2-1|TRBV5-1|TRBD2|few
CASSLDSSGRLYNEQFF
TGCGCCAGCAGCTTGGATTCTAGCGGGAGGCTTTACAATGAGCAGTTCTTC
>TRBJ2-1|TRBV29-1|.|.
CSVTPTVGNEQFF
TGCAGCGTCACTCCTACAGTGGGGAATGAGCAGTTCTTC
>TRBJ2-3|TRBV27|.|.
CASSSKRRYTDTQYF
TGTGCCAGCAGTTCAAAGCGGCGCTACACAGATACGCAGTATTTT
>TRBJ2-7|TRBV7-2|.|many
CASSLGQVSYEQYF
TGTGCCAGCAGCTTAGGACAGGTCTCCTACGAGCAGTACTTC